A selection of T cell receptor beta chains follows, all from one sample in a study of OX40 agonist ivuxolimab in advanced cancers. Profiling relied on immunoSEQ multiplex PCR, and the TCRdb table lists in-frame clones only, not all of them. Among about 17,000 clones listed, 55% to 75% were seen once. Specimen: CD4+ or CD8+ T cells sorted from blood, collected in a trial of the OX40 agonist ivuxolimab. These receptors were taken from an adult with an advanced solid tumor such as melanoma, head and neck, liver or kidney cancer. Both conserved end residues are part of each CDR3. Fields, in order: CDR3 protein, CDR3 DNA, V gene, D gene, clone size, CDR3 length, J gene. The D gene is left open where the match is weak. Size values are once, few and many counts, or a class for expanded clones, and some rows have none.

CDR3: CASSLGDRGNQPQHF; DNA: TGTGCCAGCAGCTTAGGGGACAGGGGGAATCAGCCCCAGCATTTT; V: TRBV5-4; D: TRBD1; size: .; length: 15; J: TRBJ1-5
CDR3: CASSLNSNEQFF; DNA: TGCGCCAGCAGCTTGAACAGTAATGAGCAGTTCTTC; V: TRBV5-1; D: .; size: .; length: 12; J: TRBJ2-1
CDR3: CASSPGGADDQYF; DNA: TGTGCCAGCAGCCCCGGGGGGGCCGATGACCAGTACTTC; V: TRBV7-9; D: TRBD2; size: .; length: 13; J: TRBJ2-5
CDR3: CASSPTGTWGETQYF; DNA: TGTGCCAGCAGCCCAACCGGGACATGGGGAGAGACCCAGTACTTC; V: TRBV5-5; D: .; size: .; length: 15; J: TRBJ2-5
CDR3: CASSKKGLAGRETQYF; DNA: TGTGCCAGCAGCAAAAAAGGGCTAGCGGGGCGAGAGACCCAGTACTTC; V: TRBV21-1; D: .; size: .; length: 16; J: TRBJ2-5
CDR3: CASSPSRGRGVQETQYF; DNA: TGTGCCAGCAGCCCCTCCAGGGGGCGCGGGGTCCAAGAGACCCAGTACTTC; V: TRBV7-9; D: TRBD1; size: .; length: 17; J: TRBJ2-5
CDR3: CASKPGQGRVRRSVEKLFF; DNA: TGCGCCAGCAAACCCGGACAGGGACGGGTTCGGAGGTCGGTTGAAAAACTGTTTTTT; V: TRBV10-1; D: TRBD1; size: .; length: 19; J: TRBJ1-4
CDR3: CASSLGGTARSPLHF; DNA: TGTGCCAGCAGTCTTGGTGGGACAGCACGGTCACCCCTCCACTTT; V: TRBV28; D: TRBD1; size: .; length: 15; J: TRBJ1-6
CDR3: CASSLGGRPDQPQHF; DNA: TGTGCCAGCAGTCTAGGAGGGCGGCCGGATCAGCCCCAGCATTTT; V: TRBV28; D: .; size: .; length: 15; J: TRBJ1-5
CDR3: CAGGLGQINEQFF; DNA: TGTGCCGGCGGCCTTGGACAGATCAATGAGCAGTTCTTC; V: TRBV6-6; D: .; size: few; length: 13; J: TRBJ2-1
CDR3: CSVFFSRGGVSREQYF; DNA: TGCAGCGTTTTTTTTTCGAGAGGCGGGGTCTCTAGGGAGCAGTACTTC; V: TRBV29-1; D: .; size: .; length: 16; J: TRBJ2-7
CDR3: CASSYRSSYGYTF; DNA: TGTGCCAGCAGTTACAGGTCTTCTTATGGCTACACCTTC; V: TRBV6-5; D: .; size: .; length: 13; J: TRBJ1-2
CDR3: CASSPLGQGRSGANVLTF; DNA: TGTGCCAGCAGTCCACTCGGACAGGGGCGCTCTGGGGCCAACGTCCTGACCTTC; V: TRBV28; D: TRBD1; size: .; length: 18; J: TRBJ2-6
CDR3: CASSLASAYNEQFF; DNA: TGTGCCAGCAGCTTGGCTAGCGCGTACAATGAGCAGTTCTTC; V: TRBV5-8; D: .; size: once; length: 14; J: TRBJ2-1
CDR3: CASGSSAPYGYTF; DNA: TGTGCCAGTGGCTCCTCCGCACCTTATGGCTACACCTTC; V: TRBV7-9; D: .; size: .; length: 13; J: TRBJ1-2
CDR3: CASRKMGAGWEQFF; DNA: TGTGCCAGCAGAAAAATGGGGGCTGGCTGGGAGCAGTTCTTC; V: TRBV27; D: .; size: .; length: 14; J: TRBJ2-1
CDR3: CASSFAAWGEAFF; DNA: TGTGCCAGCAGTTTTGCCGCGTGGGGGGAAGCTTTCTTT; V: TRBV27; D: .; size: .; length: 13; J: TRBJ1-1
CDR3: CASSLAWVGWTEAFF; DNA: TGTGCCAGCAGCTTGGCCTGGGTGGGGTGGACTGAAGCTTTCTTT; V: TRBV5-6; D: .; size: .; length: 15; J: TRBJ1-1
CDR3: CASSLGGLVGDTQYF; DNA: TGTGCCAGCAGCTTGGGGGGGTTGGTTGGAGATACGCAGTATTTT; V: TRBV5-6; D: .; size: .; length: 15; J: TRBJ2-3
CDR3: CASSETGGPYYEQYF; DNA: TGTGCCAGCAGCGAGACAGGGGGTCCATACTACGAGCAGTACTTC; V: TRBV7-8; D: TRBD1; size: .; length: 15; J: TRBJ2-7
CDR3: CASSMGTPQETQYF; DNA: TGTGCCAGCAGTATGGGGACTCCGCAAGAGACCCAGTACTTC; V: TRBV2; D: .; size: .; length: 14; J: TRBJ2-5
CDR3: CASSESPGAFFSTDTQYF; DNA: TGTGCCAGCAGTGAATCCCCGGGGGCCTTCTTTAGCACAGATACGCAGTATTTT; V: TRBV2; D: .; size: .; length: 18; J: TRBJ2-3
CDR3: CATSTAWTGVNTIYF; DNA: TGTGCCACCAGTACCGCCTGGACAGGGGTAAACACCATATATTTT; V: TRBV15; D: TRBD1; size: .; length: 15; J: TRBJ1-3